The sequence of this TCR beta chain was determined in a study of response to subunit inactivated influenza vaccine. In TCRdb, the RT-PCR reads were re-called with MiXCR into one record per CDR3 protein. The table includes about 780,000 distinct CDR3 sequences, around a sixth detected once. Germline CDR1 reads ENHRY; CDR2 reads SYGVKD. V lost 9 bases to trimming and J lost 1 base, with 11 bases between them. The CDR3 is made up of 13 amino acids. The rearrangement uses TRBV10-3 and TRBJ2-3, with no clear D. Sequenced here: PBMCs from blood, sampled 4 to 6 days after vaccination. The sequence was collected from a man aged 50 to 60 who received an inactivated influenza vaccine. CDR3 region: CAIEDLRTDTQYF. CDR3 sequence (DNA): TGTGCCATAGAGGACCTACGCACAGATACGCAGTATTTT.